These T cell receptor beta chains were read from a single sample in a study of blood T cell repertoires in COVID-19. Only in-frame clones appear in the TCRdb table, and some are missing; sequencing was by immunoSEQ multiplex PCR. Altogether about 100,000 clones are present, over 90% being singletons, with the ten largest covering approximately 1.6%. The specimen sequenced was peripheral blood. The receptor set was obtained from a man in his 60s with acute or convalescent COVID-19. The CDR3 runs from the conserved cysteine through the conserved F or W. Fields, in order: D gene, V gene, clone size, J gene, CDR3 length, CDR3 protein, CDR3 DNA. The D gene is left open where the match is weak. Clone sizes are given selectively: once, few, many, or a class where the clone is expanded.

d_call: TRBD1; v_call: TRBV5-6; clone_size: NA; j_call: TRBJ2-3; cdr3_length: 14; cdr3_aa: CASSPTGVPDTQYF; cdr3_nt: TGTGCCAGCAGCCCTACAGGGGTACCAGATACGCAGTATTTT
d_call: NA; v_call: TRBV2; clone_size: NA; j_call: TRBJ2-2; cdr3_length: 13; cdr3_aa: CASRADLRGELFF; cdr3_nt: TGTGCCAGCAGGGCTGACCTGAGGGGGGAGCTGTTTTTT
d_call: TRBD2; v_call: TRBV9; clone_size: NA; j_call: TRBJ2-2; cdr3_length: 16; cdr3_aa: CASSLPGGGGSGELFF; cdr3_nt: TGTGCCAGCAGCCTCCCGGGGGGAGGAGGGTCCGGGGAGCTGTTTTTT
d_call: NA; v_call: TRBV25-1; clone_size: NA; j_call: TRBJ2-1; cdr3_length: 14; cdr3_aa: CASSETGGAGEQFF; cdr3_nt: TGTGCCAGCAGTGAAACGGGTGGAGCGGGTGAGCAGTTCTTC
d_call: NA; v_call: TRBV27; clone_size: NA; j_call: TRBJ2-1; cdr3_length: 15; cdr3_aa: CASSGLAKSYNEQFF; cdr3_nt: TGTGCCAGCAGTGGCCTAGCGAAATCCTACAATGAGCAGTTCTTC
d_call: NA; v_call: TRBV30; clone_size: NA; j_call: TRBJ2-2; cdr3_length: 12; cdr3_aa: CAWGGAVGELFF; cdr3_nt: TGTGCCTGGGGTGGCGCCGTCGGGGAGCTGTTTTTT
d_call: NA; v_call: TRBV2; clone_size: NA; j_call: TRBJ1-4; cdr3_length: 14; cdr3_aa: CASSDGQGYGKLFF; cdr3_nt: TGTGCCAGCAGTGACGGGCAGGGCTATGGAAAACTGTTTTTT
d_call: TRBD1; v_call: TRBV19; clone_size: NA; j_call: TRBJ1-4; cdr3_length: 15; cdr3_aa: CASSPLWTGNEKLFF; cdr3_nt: TGTGCCAGTAGCCCCCTCTGGACAGGGAATGAAAAACTGTTTTTT
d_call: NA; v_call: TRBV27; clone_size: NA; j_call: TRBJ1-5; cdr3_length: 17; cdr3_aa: CASSLSHRALSNQPQHF; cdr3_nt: TGTGCCAGCAGTTTATCCCACAGGGCCCTAAGCAATCAGCCCCAGCATTTT
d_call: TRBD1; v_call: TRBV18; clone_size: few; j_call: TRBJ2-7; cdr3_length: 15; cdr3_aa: CASSPDTGQSYEQYF; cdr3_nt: TGTGCCAGCTCGCCCGACACGGGACAGAGCTACGAGCAGTACTTC
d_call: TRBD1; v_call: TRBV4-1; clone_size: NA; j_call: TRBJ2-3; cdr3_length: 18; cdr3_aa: CASSQRVQGAGGTDTQYF; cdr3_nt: TGCGCCAGCAGCCAGAGAGTACAGGGGGCGGGTGGCACAGATACGCAGTATTTT
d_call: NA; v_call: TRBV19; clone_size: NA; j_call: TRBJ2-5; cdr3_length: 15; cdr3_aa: CASSRSPGAVETQYF; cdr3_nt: TGTGCCAGTAGTAGGTCGCCAGGGGCTGTGGAGACCCAGTACTTC
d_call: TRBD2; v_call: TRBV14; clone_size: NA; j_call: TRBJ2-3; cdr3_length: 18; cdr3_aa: CASSQGLAGGMGTDTQYF; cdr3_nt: TGTGCCAGCAGCCAGGGACTAGCGGGAGGAATGGGCACAGATACGCAGTATTTT
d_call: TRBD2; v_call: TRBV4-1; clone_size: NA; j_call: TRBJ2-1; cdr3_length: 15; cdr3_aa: CASSQVAGGYNEQFF; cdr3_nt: TGCGCCAGCAGCCAAGTAGCGGGAGGATACAATGAGCAGTTCTTC
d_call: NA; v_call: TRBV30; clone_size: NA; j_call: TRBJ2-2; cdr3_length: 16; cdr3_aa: CAWSVRSLRVGGELFF; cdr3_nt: TGTGCCTGGAGTGTCCGGTCTTTGAGGGTTGGCGGGGAGCTGTTTTTT
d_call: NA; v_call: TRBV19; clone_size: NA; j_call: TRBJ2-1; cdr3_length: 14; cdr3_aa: CASSKGLVANEQFF; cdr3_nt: TGTGCCAGTAGTAAGGGGCTAGTTGCGAATGAGCAGTTCTTC
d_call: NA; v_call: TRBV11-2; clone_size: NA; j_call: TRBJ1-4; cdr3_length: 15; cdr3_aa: CASSLERQAGEKLFF; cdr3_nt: TGTGCCAGCAGCTTAGAACGGCAGGCGGGTGAAAAACTGTTTTTT
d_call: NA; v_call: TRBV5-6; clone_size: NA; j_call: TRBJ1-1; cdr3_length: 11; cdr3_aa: CASSLFEEAFF; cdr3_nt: TGTGCCAGCAGCTTGTTCGAGGAAGCTTTCTTT
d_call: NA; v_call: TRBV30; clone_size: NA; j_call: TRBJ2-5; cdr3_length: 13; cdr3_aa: CAWSRRGSETQYF; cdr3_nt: TGTGCCTGGAGTCGCAGGGGATCAGAGACCCAGTACTTC
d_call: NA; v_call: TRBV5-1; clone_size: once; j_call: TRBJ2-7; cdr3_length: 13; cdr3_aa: CASSLESSYEQYF; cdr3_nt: TGCGCCAGCAGCTTGGAGAGCTCCTACGAGCAGTACTTC
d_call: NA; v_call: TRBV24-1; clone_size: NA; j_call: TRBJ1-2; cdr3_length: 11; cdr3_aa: CATRDTFGYTF; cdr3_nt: TGTGCCACCAGAGACACCTTTGGCTACACCTTC
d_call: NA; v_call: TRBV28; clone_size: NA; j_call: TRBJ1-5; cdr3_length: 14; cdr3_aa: CASSSRDSNQPQHF; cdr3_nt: TGTGCCAGCAGTTCCAGGGATAGCAATCAGCCCCAGCATTTT
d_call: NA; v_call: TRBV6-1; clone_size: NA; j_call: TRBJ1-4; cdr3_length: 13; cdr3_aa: CASSEDRGGILFF; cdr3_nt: TGTGCCAGCAGTGAAGATAGAGGCGGGATCCTGTTTTTT
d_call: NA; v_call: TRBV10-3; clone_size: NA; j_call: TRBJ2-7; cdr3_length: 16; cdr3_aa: CAISDTRLGVSYEQYF; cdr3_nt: TGTGCCATCAGTGATACGAGACTAGGAGTTTCCTACGAGCAGTACTTC
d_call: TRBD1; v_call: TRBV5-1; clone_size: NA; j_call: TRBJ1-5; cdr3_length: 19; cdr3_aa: CASSPGPGQVDGSNQPQHF; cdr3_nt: TGCGCCAGCAGCCCCGGGCCGGGACAGGTCGACGGCAGCAATCAGCCCCAGCATTTT
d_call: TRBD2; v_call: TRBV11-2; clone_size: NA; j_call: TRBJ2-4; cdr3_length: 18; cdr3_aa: CASSSPPGGSVAKNIQYF; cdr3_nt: TGTGCCAGCAGCTCCCCTCCGGGGGGGTCGGTAGCCAAAAACATTCAGTACTTC
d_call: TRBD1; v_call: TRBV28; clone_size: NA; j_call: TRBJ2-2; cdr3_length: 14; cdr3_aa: CASILIGGSGELFF; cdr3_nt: TGTGCCAGCATCTTAATAGGGGGCTCCGGGGAGCTGTTTTTT
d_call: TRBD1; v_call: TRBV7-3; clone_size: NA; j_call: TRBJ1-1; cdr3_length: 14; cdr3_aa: CASSPSGQGTEAFF; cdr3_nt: TGTGCCAGCAGCCCATCAGGACAGGGCACTGAAGCTTTCTTT
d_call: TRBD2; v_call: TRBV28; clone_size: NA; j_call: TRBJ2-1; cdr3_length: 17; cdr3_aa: CASSLGLLAGVRNEQFF; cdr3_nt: TGTGCCAGCAGTCTGGGACTTTTAGCGGGAGTGAGGAATGAGCAGTTCTTC
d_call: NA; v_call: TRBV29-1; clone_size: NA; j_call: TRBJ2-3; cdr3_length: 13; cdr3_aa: CSAYGVSTDTQYF; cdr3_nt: TGCAGCGCATACGGGGTTAGCACAGATACGCAGTATTTT
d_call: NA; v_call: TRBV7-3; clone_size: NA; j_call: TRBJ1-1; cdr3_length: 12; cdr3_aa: CASSLGQGNAFF; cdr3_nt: TGTGCCAGCAGCTTAGGTCAGGGTAATGCGTTCTTT
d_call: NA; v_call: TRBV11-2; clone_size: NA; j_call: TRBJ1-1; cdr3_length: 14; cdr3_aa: CASSPSSGNTEAFF; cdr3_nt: TGTGCCAGCAGCCCTTCCTCGGGGAACACTGAAGCTTTCTTT
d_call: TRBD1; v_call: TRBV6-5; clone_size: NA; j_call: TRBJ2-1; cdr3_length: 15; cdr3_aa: CASRVTGTSYNEQFF; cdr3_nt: TGTGCCAGCAGGGTGACAGGGACCTCCTACAATGAGCAGTTCTTC
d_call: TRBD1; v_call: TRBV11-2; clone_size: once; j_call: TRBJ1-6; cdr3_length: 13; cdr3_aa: CASSSTGESPLHF; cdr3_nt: TGTGCCAGCAGCTCAACAGGGGAATCACCCCTCCACTTT
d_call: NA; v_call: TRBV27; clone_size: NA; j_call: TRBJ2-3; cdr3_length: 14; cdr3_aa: CASSLSGRTNTQYF; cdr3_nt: TGTGCCAGCAGTTTATCGGGGCGAACTAATACGCAGTATTTT
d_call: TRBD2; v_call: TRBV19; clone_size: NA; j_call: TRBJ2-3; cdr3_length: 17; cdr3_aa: CASSWTLAGTSTDTQYF; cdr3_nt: TGTGCCAGTAGTTGGACTCTAGCGGGGACTTCCACAGATACGCAGTATTTT
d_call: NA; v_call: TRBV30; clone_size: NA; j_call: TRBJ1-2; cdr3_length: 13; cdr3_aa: CAWSVLGDYGYTF; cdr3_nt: TGTGCCTGGAGTGTACTCGGGGACTATGGCTACACCTTC
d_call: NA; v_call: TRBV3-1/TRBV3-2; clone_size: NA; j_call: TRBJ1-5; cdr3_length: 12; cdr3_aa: CASSSRGGGMHF; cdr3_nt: TGTGCCAGCAGCTCTAGGGGGGGCGGAATGCATTTT
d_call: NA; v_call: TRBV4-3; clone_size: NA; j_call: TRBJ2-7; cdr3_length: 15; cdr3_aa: CASSQDPGALYEQYF; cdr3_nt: TGCGCCAGCAGCCAAGATCCAGGGGCACTTTACGAGCAGTACTTC
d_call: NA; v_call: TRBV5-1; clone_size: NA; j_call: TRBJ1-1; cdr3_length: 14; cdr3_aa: CASSLDRSATEAFF; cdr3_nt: TGCGCCAGCAGCTTGGACAGATCCGCCACTGAAGCTTTCTTT
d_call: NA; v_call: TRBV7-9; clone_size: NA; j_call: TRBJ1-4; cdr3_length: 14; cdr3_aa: CASSLGEGVEKLFF; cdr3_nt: TGTGCCAGCAGCTTAGGGGAAGGGGTTGAAAAACTGTTTTTT
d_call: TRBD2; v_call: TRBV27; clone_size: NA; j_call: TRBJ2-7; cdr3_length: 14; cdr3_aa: CASNKAGDGYEQYF; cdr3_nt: TGTGCCAGCAACAAGGCGGGAGACGGATACGAGCAGTACTTC
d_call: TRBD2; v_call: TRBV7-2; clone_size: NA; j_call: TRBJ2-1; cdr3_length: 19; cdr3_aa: CASSLELSGAESSYNEQFF; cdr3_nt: TGTGCCAGCAGCTTGGAGCTTAGCGGGGCGGAAAGTTCCTACAATGAGCAGTTCTTC
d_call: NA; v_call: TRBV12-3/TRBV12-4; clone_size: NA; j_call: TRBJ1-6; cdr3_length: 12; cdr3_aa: CASSEGYSPLHF; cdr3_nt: TGTGCCAGCAGTGAGGGTTACTCACCCCTCCACTTT
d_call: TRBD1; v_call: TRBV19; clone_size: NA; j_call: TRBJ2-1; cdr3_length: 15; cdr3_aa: CASSTRDRDSNEQFF; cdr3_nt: TGTGCCAGTAGTACCCGGGACAGGGACTCCAATGAGCAGTTCTTC
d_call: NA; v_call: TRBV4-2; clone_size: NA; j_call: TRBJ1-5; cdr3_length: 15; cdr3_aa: CASSQEVTGYQPQHF; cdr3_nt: TGTGCCAGCAGCCAAGAAGTTACAGGGTATCAGCCCCAGCATTTT
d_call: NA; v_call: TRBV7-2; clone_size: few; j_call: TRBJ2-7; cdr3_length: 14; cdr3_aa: CASSSIDTAYEQYF; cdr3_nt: TGTGCCAGCAGCTCAATCGACACGGCCTACGAGCAGTACTTC
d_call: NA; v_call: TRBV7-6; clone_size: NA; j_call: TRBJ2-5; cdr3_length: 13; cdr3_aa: CASSSEVWETQYF; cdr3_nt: TGTGCCAGCAGCTCAGAAGTGTGGGAGACCCAGTACTTC
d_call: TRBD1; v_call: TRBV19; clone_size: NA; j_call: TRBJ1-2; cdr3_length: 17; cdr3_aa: CASSIGLETGPSYGYTF; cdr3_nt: TGTGCCAGTAGTATAGGCTTAGAGACAGGGCCGAGCTATGGCTACACCTTC
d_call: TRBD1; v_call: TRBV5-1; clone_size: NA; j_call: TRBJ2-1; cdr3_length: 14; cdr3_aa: CASSSGQDYNEQFF; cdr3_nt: TGCGCCAGCAGCTCGGGACAGGACTACAATGAGCAGTTCTTC
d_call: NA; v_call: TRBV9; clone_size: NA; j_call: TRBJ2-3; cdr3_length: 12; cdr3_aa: CASGGADLAQYF; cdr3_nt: TGTGCCAGCGGGGGCGCAGATTTGGCGCAGTATTTT
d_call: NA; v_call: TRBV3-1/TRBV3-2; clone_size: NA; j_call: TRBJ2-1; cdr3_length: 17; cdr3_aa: CASSQDRDRSSYNEQFF; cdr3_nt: TGTGCCAGCAGCCAAGATCGAGACCGGAGCTCCTACAATGAGCAGTTCTTC
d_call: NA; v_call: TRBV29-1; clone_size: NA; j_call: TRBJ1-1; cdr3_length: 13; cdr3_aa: CSVEGGRGSEAFF; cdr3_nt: TGCAGCGTTGAAGGGGGTAGAGGGTCTGAAGCTTTCTTT
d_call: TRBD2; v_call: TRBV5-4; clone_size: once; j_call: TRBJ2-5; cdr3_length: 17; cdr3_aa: CASSLTRTSGTGETQYF; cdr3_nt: TGTGCCAGCAGCTTAACCCGGACTAGCGGGACGGGGGAGACCCAGTACTTC
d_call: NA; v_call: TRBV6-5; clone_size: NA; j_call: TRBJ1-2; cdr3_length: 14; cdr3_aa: CASSYDRTAYGYTF; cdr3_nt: TGTGCCAGCAGTTACGACCGGACTGCCTATGGCTACACCTTC
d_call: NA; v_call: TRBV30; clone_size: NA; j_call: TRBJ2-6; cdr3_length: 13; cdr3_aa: CAGDTSGANVLTF; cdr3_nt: TGTGCCGGGGACACCTCTGGGGCCAACGTCCTGACTTTC
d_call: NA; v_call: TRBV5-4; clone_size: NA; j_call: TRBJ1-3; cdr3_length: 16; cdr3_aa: CASSLVGGFSGNTIYF; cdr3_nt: TGTGCCAGCAGCTTGGTAGGCGGGTTCTCTGGAAACACCATATATTTT
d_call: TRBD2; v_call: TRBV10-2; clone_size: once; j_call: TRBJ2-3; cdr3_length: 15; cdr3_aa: CASSARREEADTQYF; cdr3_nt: TGCGCCAGCAGTGCGAGGCGGGAGGAGGCAGATACGCAGTATTTT
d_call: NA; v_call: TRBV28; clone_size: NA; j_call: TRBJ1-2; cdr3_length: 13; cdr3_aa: CASSPIRVVGYTF; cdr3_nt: TGTGCCAGCAGTCCAATCAGGGTGGTGGGCTACACCTTC
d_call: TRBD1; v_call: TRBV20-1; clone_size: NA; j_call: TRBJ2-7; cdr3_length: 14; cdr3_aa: CSASHDRGAGEQYF; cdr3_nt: TGCAGTGCTAGTCACGACAGGGGCGCCGGAGAGCAGTACTTC